The rows below give T cell receptor beta chains drawn from one sample of a study of T cell responses to AZD1222 COVID-19 vaccine. Only in-frame clones appear in the TCRdb table, and some are missing; sequencing was by immunoSEQ multiplex PCR. The sample has roughly 100,000 clones, approximately 93% seen once. Sequenced material: peripheral blood, taken on day 0 of AZD1222 vaccination. The receptor set was obtained from an adult in good health. The CDR3 runs from the conserved cysteine through the conserved F or W. D genes are given only for firm matches. Not every row has a clone size; where given, it reads once, few, many or a size class.

j_call v_call clone_size d_call cdr3_aa cdr3_nt
TRBJ1-1 TRBV7-3 . . CASSFGGDTEAFF TGTGCCAGCAGCTTTGGGGGAGACACTGAAGCTTTCTTT
TRBJ2-1 TRBV29-1 once TRBD1 CSVPGQGREQFF TGCAGCGTTCCGGGACAGGGTCGTGAGCAGTTCTTC
TRBJ2-1 TRBV7-2 . . CASSLTRQGEQFF TGTGCCAGCAGCTTGACTAGGCAGGGTGAGCAGTTCTTC
TRBJ2-5 TRBV30 . . CAWSPAGPTMSRQETQYF TGTGCCTGGAGTCCCGCAGGGCCAACGATGTCGAGACAAGAGACCCAGTACTTC
TRBJ2-2 TRBV5-1 . TRBD2 CASSLFSGDTGELFF TGCGCCAGCAGCTTGTTTAGCGGGGACACCGGGGAGCTGTTTTTT
TRBJ1-2 TRBV18 . . CASSPSLDGNYGYTF TGTGCCAGCTCACCAAGCCTGGACGGTAACTATGGCTACACCTTC
TRBJ1-6 TRBV18 . TRBD1 CASSPMWDRGSPLHF TGTGCCAGCTCACCAATGTGGGACAGGGGATCACCCCTCCACTTT
TRBJ2-7 TRBV6-6 . . CASRRRQELSYEQYF TGTGCCAGCAGACGCAGACAGGAGCTCTCCTACGAGCAGTACTTC
TRBJ2-5 TRBV10-1 . . CASSDTGRETQYF TGCGCCAGCAGTGATACGGGGCGCGAGACCCAGTACTTC
TRBJ2-7 TRBV7-9 once . CASSLPIRSSDEQYF TGTGCCAGCAGCCTCCCAATCCGGTCTAGCGACGAGCAGTACTTC
TRBJ2-7 TRBV24-1 . TRBD2 CATPGGCPYEQYF TGTGCCACCCCGGGGGGGTGCCCCTACGAGCAGTACTTC
TRBJ1-4 TRBV18 . . CASSPQGLREKLFF TGTGCCAGCTCACCTCAGGGGCTTAGAGAAAAACTGTTTTTT
TRBJ2-7 TRBV5-1 once . CASSSGRGLEGDEQYF TGCGCCAGCAGCTCCGGGCGGGGGCTAGAAGGGGACGAGCAGTACTTC
TRBJ1-2 TRBV5-1 once TRBD1 CASSRRQGFGYGYTF TGCGCCAGCAGCCGAAGACAGGGGTTCGGCTATGGCTACACCTTC
TRBJ1-2 TRBV11-2 . TRBD1 CASSPIDRGHGGYTF TGTGCCAGCAGCCCCATCGACAGGGGGCATGGTGGCTACACCTTC
TRBJ1-2 TRBV6-1 . . CASSERGRPRRGINYGYTF TGTGCCAGCAGTGAAAGAGGCAGGCCCCGAAGGGGGATTAACTATGGCTACACCTTC
TRBJ2-2 TRBV6-2/TRBV6-3 . . CASSYSILNGELFF TGTGCCAGCAGTTACTCGATCCTAAACGGGGAGCTGTTTTTT
TRBJ1-1 TRBV5-1 . TRBD1 CASSSSQGVEAFF TGCGCCAGCAGCTCATCACAGGGGGTTGAAGCTTTCTTT
TRBJ1-1 TRBV23-1 . . CASSPRTGRGTEAFF TGCGCCAGCAGTCCAAGGACTGGGAGAGGCACTGAAGCTTTCTTT
TRBJ2-7 TRBV7-2 . . CASSLAGTTSGPKQYF TGTGCCAGCAGCTTAGCGGGGACCACTTCGGGGCCTAAGCAGTACTTC
TRBJ2-1 TRBV7-3 . TRBD2 CASSLTQGAGARYNEQFF TGTGCCAGCAGCTTAACTCAGGGTGCGGGAGCTAGGTACAATGAGCAGTTCTTC
TRBJ1-4 TRBV6-5 . . CASCRQVNEKLFF TGTGCCAGCTGTAGGCAGGTTAATGAAAAACTGTTTTTT
TRBJ2-7 TRBV12-5 few . CASLDVGGRQYF TGTGCTAGTTTGGACGTGGGGGGAAGGCAGTACTTC
TRBJ2-7 TRBV7-2 . . CASSFSGIPEQYF TGTGCCAGCAGCTTCTCCGGGATCCCAGAGCAGTACTTC
TRBJ1-1 TRBV5-4 . . CASSLGGGANTEAFF TGTGCCAGCAGCTTGGGGGGTGGGGCGAACACTGAAGCTTTCTTT
TRBJ2-1 TRBV6-5 once . CASRPGLASDNEQFF TGTGCCAGTAGGCCGGGGCTAGCGTCCGACAATGAGCAGTTCTTC
TRBJ1-5 TRBV6-6 . . CASGPFDGNSNQPQHF TGTGCCAGCGGACCCTTCGACGGAAATAGCAATCAGCCCCAGCATTTT
TRBJ2-2 TRBV29-1 . . CSVARDPKGGGELFF TGCAGCGTTGCCAGGGACCCCAAGGGGGGCGGGGAGCTGTTTTTT